This T cell receptor beta chain derives from a study of Graves' ophthalmopathy and Graves' hyperthyroidism. General observations from the study: Built on 13 signatures, a model told ophthalmopathy apart from stable hyperthyroidism with approximately 91% sensitivity and 80% to 82% specificity.

This clonotype was seen repeatedly, ten times or more. Antigen: not known. One junction end disagrees with the germline gene, perhaps due to a read error. This CDR3 is 10 amino acids long. Germline CDR1 and CDR2: MNHNS and SASEGT. Ophthalmopathy not arising within 18 months of follow-up defined hyperthyroidism as stable. PBMCs were density-gradient isolated from approximately 10 ml fresh blood. The authors amplified TCR beta CDR3 regions from RNA transcripts. An opening RT-PCR round employed HTBI primers and preceded a second-round multiplex PCR. In TCRdb, the multiplex PCR reads were re-called with MiXCR into one record per CDR3 protein. The table shows under 800,000 distinct CDR3 sequences, with roughly 20% occurring only once.

The TCR was taken from a woman under 30 with stable Graves' hyperthyroidism. Some clones in this sample may be carry-over from other donors' samples. The material sequenced was peripheral blood. V gene TRBV6-1 combines with J gene TRBJ1-5, with D unresolved. The CDR3 DNA reads TGTGCCGGACTTATCAAGCCCCGGCATTTT. Protein: CAGLIKPRHF.